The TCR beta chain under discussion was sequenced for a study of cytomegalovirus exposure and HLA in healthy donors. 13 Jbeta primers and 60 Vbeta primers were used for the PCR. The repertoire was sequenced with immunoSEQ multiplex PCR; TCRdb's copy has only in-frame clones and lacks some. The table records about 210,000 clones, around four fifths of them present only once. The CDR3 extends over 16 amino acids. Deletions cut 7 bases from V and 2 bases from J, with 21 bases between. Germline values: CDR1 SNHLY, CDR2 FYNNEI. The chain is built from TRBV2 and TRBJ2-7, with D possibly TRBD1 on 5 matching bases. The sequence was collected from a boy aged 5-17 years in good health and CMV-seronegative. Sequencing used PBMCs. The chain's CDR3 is CASTPRVGLRPYEQYF. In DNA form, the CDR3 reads TGTGCCAGCACCCCCAGGGTCGGATTGAGGCCCTACGAGCAGTACTTC.